This entry lists 30 T cell receptor beta chains sequenced from one sample in a study of blood T cell repertoires in COVID-19. Method: immunoSEQ multiplex PCR; TCRdb's copy keeps in-frame clones and lacks some. This table holds 220,000 or so clones, around 83% found once. The sequenced sample consisted of peripheral blood. These receptors came from a woman in her forties or fifties with COVID-19, enrolled during active disease.

The CDR3 nucleotides are TGTGCCAGCAGGCTGGACAGGTATCAGCCCCAGCATTTT. Translated, it gives CASRLDRYQPQHF. The chain links TRBV6-5 to TRBJ1-5, with 7 bases identical to TRBD1. CDR1 MNHEY and CDR2 SVGAGI come from the germline V gene. J gave up 5 bases and V 6 bases, and 4 bases lay outside the gene matches. The CDR3 spans 13 residues.

CDR3 DNA sequence: TGTGCCAGTCCAGGGGCCACTCAAGAGACCCAGTACTTC. Protein: CASPGATQETQYF. The chain uses TRBV19 and TRBJ2-5, with D perhaps TRBD1 (6 bases). The germline gives CDR1 LNHDA, CDR2 SQIVND (reference sequence). V lost 8 bases to trimming and J lost 2 bases, with 12 bases between them. This CDR3 is built from 13 residues.

The chain links TRBV3-1 (or the pseudogene TRBV3-2) to TRBJ1-1; TRBD1 matches at 11 bases. Germline-derived CDR1 and CDR2 are LGHDT and YNNKEL (reference sequence). The CDR3 is 14 amino acids. The junction had 5 bases not matched to a gene; V was cut back by 3 bases and J by 8 bases. CDR3 region: CASSHGQGALEAFF. The CDR3 DNA sequence: TGTGCCAGCAGCCACGGACAGGGGGCACTAGAAGCTTTCTTT.

V is TRBV6-2 or TRBV6-3 and J is TRBJ1-1; a possible D gene is TRBD1 (6 bases). V was clipped by 5 bases and J by 5 bases, with 9 bases between them. Germline V CDR1 and CDR2: MNHEY, SVGEGT. This CDR3 spans 12 amino acids. The CDR3 here is CASSGGATEAFF. Written as DNA, the CDR3 is TGTGCCAGCAGTGGGGGGGCGACTGAAGCTTTCTTT.

The chain carries TRBV5-1 and TRBJ1-3; D is unclear. Germline V gene sequence: CDR1 SGHRS, CDR2 YFSETQ. The CDR3 totals 16 residues. Trimming pared 0 bases from V and 0 bases from J, leaving 10 bases between. The CDR3 reads CASSLDQIRSGNTIYF. The CDR3 DNA is TGCGCCAGCAGCTTGGATCAGATCCGCTCTGGAAACACCATATATTTT.

The rearrangement uses TRBV4-3 and TRBJ1-4; D not resolved. The ends were cut back, 3 bases at V and 4 bases at J, with 12 bases in the middle. The CDR3 extends over 15 amino acids. Germline V CDR1 and CDR2: LGHNA, YSLEER. The CDR3 protein is CASSQGTEINEKLFF. The CDR3 coding sequence is TGCGCCAGCAGCCAGGGTACAGAGATTAATGAAAAACTGTTTTTT.

The V gene is TRBV6-4, the J gene TRBJ2-1, with D tentatively TRBD1 (5 bases). Germline V gene sequence: CDR1 MRHNA, CDR2 SNTAGT. This CDR3 comprises 15 residues. V was clipped by 0 bases and J by 6 bases, with 12 bases between them. The DNA for the CDR3 is TGTGCCAGCAGTGACTCGCAGGGTAGGCTCAATGAGCAGTTCTTC. The encoded protein is CASSDSQGRLNEQFF.

J is TRBJ2-5 and V is TRBV7-7, with 7 bases that match TRBD2. The CDR3 spans 14 residues. Germline V gene lookup returns CDR1 SSHAT and CDR2 FNYEAQ (reference sequence). The trim removed 0 bases at V and 4 bases at J, leaving 2 bases unmatched. The chain's CDR3 is CASSLAGGGETQYF. In DNA, the CDR3 is TGTGCCAGCAGCTTAGCTGGGGGGGGAGAGACCCAGTACTTC.

This chain connects TRBV29-1 to TRBJ1-2; unclear D gene. The CDR3 runs to 14 residues. Trimming removed 3 bases from V and 2 bases from J, with 13 bases in between. CDR1 is SQVTM, CDR2 ANQGSEA, per germline. The CDR3 DNA is TGCAGCGTTGAGCGGGGTCCCTCCAACTATGGCTACACCTTC. It yields the protein CSVERGPSNYGYTF.

This chain joins TRBV6-5 and TRBJ2-1; 8 bases match TRBD1. Trimming took 4 bases from V and 6 from J; bases not matched to a gene: 11. The CDR3 has 16 residues. CDR1 and CDR2 (germline): MNHEY, SVGAGI. The CDR3 DNA reads as TGTGCCAGCAGTTTCCTCAGGGGGCAAGTCCCCAATGAGCAGTTCTTC. It encodes CASSFLRGQVPNEQFF.

This chain joins TRBV5-1 and TRBJ1-6, with 8 nucleotides matching TRBD1. Trimming at V came to 1 base and at J to 9 bases, leaving 9 bases not matched to a gene. CDR3 length equals 16 residues. Per the germline V gene, CDR1 is SGHRS and CDR2 is YFSETQ. In DNA, the CDR3 is TGCGCCAGCAGCTTGAGTAGGCAGGGGGCGAGTTCACCCCTCCACTTT. It is translated as CASSLSRQGASSPLHF.

The genes are TRBV5-1 and TRBJ1-3, with 8 positions matching TRBD1. This CDR3 is built from 17 residues. The V gene's germline CDR1 is SGHRS and CDR2 YFSETQ. The V segment lost 2 bases and the J segment 2 bases; nucleotides outside the gene matches: 9. The CDR3 here is CASSFRPGQVTGNTIYF. CDR3 nucleotides: TGCGCCAGCAGCTTTAGACCGGGACAGGTAACTGGAAACACCATATATTTT.

The V call is TRBV7-2, the J call TRBJ2-3; TRBD2 is a possible D gene (5 bases). This CDR3 spans 15 amino acids. V lost 5 bases, J lost 4 bases, and 16 bases lay in between. The germline CDR1 and CDR2 sequences are SGHTA and FQGNSA. CDR3 in DNA: TGTGCCAGCAGCCCCCAACGGAGGCGGGCAGATACGCAGTATTTT. It translates to CASSPQRRRADTQYF.

CDR3 protein: CASSYGLAGGQQEQYF. The CDR3 DNA follows: TGTGCCAGCAGCTACGGACTAGCGGGGGGACAACAGGAGCAGTACTTC. The V and J genes are TRBV5-4 and TRBJ2-5, with 14 bases identical to TRBD2. V shed 3 bases, J shed 11 bases, and the junction held 12 bases outside the gene matches. The length of the CDR3 is 16 residues. Looked up from germline, CDR1 is SGHNT and CDR2 is YYREEE (reference sequence).

V is TRBV7-9 and J is TRBJ1-4; D is uncertain. Germline V gene data show CDR1 as SEHNR and CDR2 as FQNEAQ (reference sequence). The CDR3 spans 14 residues. With 5 bases removed from V and 4 bases from J, the gap between germline ends came to 11 bases. The CDR3 nucleotides are TGTGCCAGCAGCCCGGTGGGCTTTAATGAAAAACTGTTTTTT. Translation gives CASSPVGFNEKLFF.

This chain uses TRBV25-1 with TRBJ1-6, with TRBD1 matching 7 bases. The CDR3 loop spans 15 amino acids. Germline assignment: CDR1 MGHDK and CDR2 SYGVNS. The junction had 7 bases not matched to a gene; V was cut back by 4 bases and J by 7 bases. DNA for the CDR3: TGTGCCAGCAGTGCTCGGACAGGCCTAAATTCACCCCTCCACTTT. Its protein is CASSARTGLNSPLHF.

J is TRBJ1-1 and V is TRBV5-4; no clear D. The CDR3 extends over 13 amino acids. V was shortened by 2 bases and J by 4 bases, with 9 bases between the two germline ends. Germline lookup yields CDR1 SGHNT and CDR2 YYREEE (reference sequence). The CDR3 loop is CASSFGIGTEAFF. In DNA form, the CDR3 reads TGTGCCAGCAGCTTCGGGATCGGCACTGAAGCTTTCTTT. Supplemented by reference TRBV5-4 and TRBJ1-1, the full variable domain reads ETGVTQSPTHLIKTRGQQVTLRCSSQSGHNTVSWYQQALGQGPQFIFQYYREEENGRGNFPPRFSGLQFPNYSSELNVNALELDDSALYLCASSFGIGTEAFFGQGTRLTVV.

This chain links TRBV2 with TRBJ1-3; 11 bases are a match to TRBD1. The length of the CDR3 is 17 residues. Per germline, CDR1 SNHLY and CDR2 FYNNEI. The V and J ends lost 8 bases and 0 bases, in that order; junction bases with no gene match: 9. In DNA form, the CDR3 reads TGTGCCAGCCATTCGGGACAGGGGGGACTCTCTGGAAACACCATATATTTT. Its protein product is CASHSGQGGLSGNTIYF.

The V gene is TRBV7-9, the J gene TRBJ2-1, with TRBD1 identical over 8 bases. The CDR3 has 17 residues. Per the germline V gene, CDR1 is SEHNR and CDR2 is FQNEAQ (reference sequence). J was trimmed by 9 bases and V by 5 bases; bases with no gene match: 18. CDR3 DNA sequence: TGTGCCAGCAGCACTAGGACAGGGACCACCTTAAGAAGTGAGCAGTTCTTC. This encodes CASSTRTGTTLRSEQFF.

The chain is built from TRBV30 and TRBJ1-1; D is perhaps TRBD1 (5 bases). The CDR3 is 15 amino acids. Germline values: CDR1 GTSNPN, CDR2 SVGIG (reference sequence). The V and J ends lost 2 bases and 4 bases respectively, with 17 bases between them. The CDR3 nucleotides are TGTGCCTGGAGTCCACGGGGGGGAAGGGGCACTGAAGCTTTCTTT. Its protein product is CAWSPRGGRGTEAFF.

The V call is TRBV18, the J call TRBJ2-4; 7 nucleotides line up with TRBD1. V was clipped by 6 bases and J by 6 bases; unmatched bases: 8. Germline V CDR1 and CDR2: KGHSH, LQKENI. CDR3 length equals 14 residues. This chain's CDR3 is CASSPDRVGNIQYF. CDR3 DNA: TGTGCCAGCTCGCCCGACAGGGTTGGAAACATTCAGTACTTC.

J is TRBJ2-2 and V is TRBV6-4; 7 nucleotides line up with TRBD1. J gave up 0 bases and V 8 bases, and 3 bases lay outside the gene matches. The CDR3 is 14 amino acids. The V gene's germline CDR1 is MRHNA and CDR2 SNTAGT. The chain's CDR3 is CASSTGPNTGELFF. CDR3 nucleotide sequence: TGTGCCAGCTCGACAGGGCCGAACACCGGGGAGCTGTTTTTT.

This clone was seen once. This chain connects TRBV30 to TRBJ1-5; 8 positions agree with TRBD1. Losses at the gene ends were 2 bases for V and 7 bases for J; bases not matched to a gene: 10. This CDR3 region has 15 residues. Germline CDR1 and CDR2: GTSNPN and SVGIG (reference sequence). The DNA for the CDR3 is TGTGCCTGGAGTCCCCCCCTCGACAGGGGACAGCCCCAGCATTTT. Translating gives CAWSPPLDRGQPQHF. Based on the CDR3 plus reference TRBV30 and TRBJ1-5, the full variable domain is SQTIHQWPATLVQPVGSPLSLECTVEGTSNPNLYWYRQAAGRGLQLLFYSVGIGQISSEVPQNLSASRPQDRQFILSSKKLLLSDSGFYLCAWSPPLDRGQPQHFGDGTRLSIL.

The V gene is TRBV2, the J gene TRBJ1-5; D might be TRBD1 (6 bases). Per the germline V gene, CDR1 is SNHLY and CDR2 is FYNNEI. The CDR3 runs 14 residues. V lost 7 bases to trimming and J lost 2 bases, with 12 bases between them. For the CDR3, the DNA is TGTGCCAGCAATGGGGGCAGAGGCAATCAGCCCCAGCATTTT. It specifies CASNGGRGNQPQHF.

A single count supports this clone. The chain recombines TRBV19 with TRBJ2-5; D perhaps matches TRBD1 (5 bases). Germline V gene lookup returns CDR1 LNHDA and CDR2 SQIVND (reference sequence). The ends were cut back, 3 bases at V and 5 bases at J, with 10 bases in the middle. CDR3 length: 13 residues. The CDR3 loop reads CASSMTPGETQYF. CDR3 in DNA: TGTGCCAGTAGTATGACCCCAGGGGAGACCCAGTACTTC.

The chain joins TRBV6-1 to TRBJ1-2; the D gene is possibly TRBD1 (5 bases). The CDR3 totals 15 residues. V lost 0 bases, J lost 3 bases, and 11 bases lay in between. Germline CDR1 is MNHNS and CDR2 is SASEGT. CDR3 nucleotide sequence: TGTGCCAGCAGTGAAGCATTGACAGCCCACTATGGCTACACCTTC. It codes for CASSEALTAHYGYTF.

V and J are TRBV5-4 and TRBJ1-2; 7 bases are a match to TRBD1. Trimming at V came to 4 bases and at J to 4 bases, leaving 7 bases not matched to a gene. Germline CDR1 reads SGHNT; CDR2 reads YYREEE (reference sequence). CDR3 length: 14 amino acids. CDR3 sequence reads: CASSTDDRAYGYTF. Written as DNA, the CDR3 is TGTGCCAGCAGCACAGACGACAGGGCCTATGGCTACACCTTC. The variable domain in full, completed from reference TRBV5-4 and TRBJ1-2, reads ETGVTQSPTHLIKTRGQQVTLRCSSQSGHNTVSWYQQALGQGPQFIFQYYREEENGRGNFPPRFSGLQFPNYSSELNVNALELDDSALYLCASSTDDRAYGYTFGSGTRLTVV.

The V gene is TRBV15, the J gene TRBJ2-7; 7 nucleotides line up with TRBD1. V dropped 0 bases and J dropped 6; count of bases not matched to a gene: 11. The CDR3 is made up of 16 amino acids. The germline V gene encodes CDR1 LNHNV and CDR2 YYDKDF (reference sequence). The CDR3 reads CATSRDWPRGRREQYV. CDR3 nucleotide sequence: TGTGCCACCAGCAGAGATTGGCCGAGGGGGCGGCGCGAGCAGTACGTC.

This chain joins TRBV28 and TRBJ2-1; D perhaps matches TRBD1 (6 bases). Germline CDR1 and CDR2: MDHEN and SYDVKM. V lost 6 bases to trimming and J lost 9 bases, with 15 bases between them. The CDR3 contains 13 residues. The CDR3 loop reads CASSVTGIAEQFF. CDR3 DNA sequence: TGTGCCAGCAGCGTCACAGGGATTGCTGAGCAGTTCTTC.

This chain links TRBV9 with TRBJ2-3; TRBD2 matches 9 bases. The V and J ends lost 0 bases and 9 bases, in that order; junction bases with no gene match: 11. The V gene's germline CDR1 is SGDLS and CDR2 YYNGEE. This CDR3 has 16 residues. The chain's CDR3 is CASSVAPAGGQGTQYF. The CDR3 DNA follows: TGTGCCAGCAGCGTAGCCCCCGCGGGGGGGCAGGGCACGCAGTATTTT.